The subject of this entry is one TCR beta chain. This clone's antigen is unknown. Base qualities are not at hand, and no much larger clone is one base apart. V was cut back by 3 bases and J by 1 base, leaving a gap of 21 bases between them. The CDR3, cysteine through phenylalanine, is 18 amino acids long. The CDR3 DNA has 54 bases and is translated from base 1. CDR1 and CDR2, per the germline V gene, are SGHTA and FQGNSA. The data belong to a study of Ad26.COV2.S vaccination and SARS-CoV-2 variants (dated by TCRdb to the early 2020s). For the wider study: Donors in the vaccine arm were drawn from COV1001, a multicentre, randomized, double-blind, placebo-controlled phase I-IIa trial testing Ad26.COV2.S in healthy adults. TCRbeta repertoire sequencing served as the tool for gauging how specific and how broad the SARS-CoV-2-reactive T cell receptors were following Ad26.COV2.S vaccination. Investigators did not know the trial group allocation while performing experiments and assessing outcomes. Trial participants were randomized into five groups of five, in which low-dose or high-dose Ad26.COV2.S was given once or twice, or placebo was given on both occasions. Dosing of Ad26.COV2.S was intramuscular, at either 5x10^10 or 1x10^11 viral particles, delivered as one shot or as two shots spaced 56 days apart. A total of about 30 samples were included in the TCR-sequenced set, comprising some 20 Ad26.COV2.S vaccine recipients, 5 placebo recipients and 8 SARS-CoV-2 convalescent individuals. Paper-wide results and their limitations: Substantial breadth of spike-specific CD8+ and CD4+ T cell responses was reported after vaccination. Compared with placebo recipients, Ad26.COV2.S recipients showed higher spike-specific TCR breadth (P = 0.0014). The study was not powered to compare responses between vaccine doses or regimens. It was noted by the authors that total T cell responses may have been underestimated by the TCR breadth and depth analyses. Non-spike TCR breadth was comparable between vaccine and placebo recipients, consistent with the vaccine containing only spike.

The sample's treatment or condition label, decoded: around 19 received Ad26.COV2.S at low or high dose, single or two shots; about 5 received placebo; per-sample allocation not given. Repertoires of vaccine and placebo recipients were sequenced from samples collected on day 63 after the first injection. Cohort 1b enrolled about two dozen adults aged 18-55 years at a single site in Boston, USA, between 29 July and 7 August 2020. Ad26.COV2.S consisted of a replication-incompetent adenovirus type 26 vector by which a prefusion-stabilized SARS-CoV-2 spike protein from the original Wuhan strain was expressed. The immunoSEQ Assay was used to sequence TCRbeta CDR3 regions. After extraction, genomic DNA underwent amplification by bias-controlled multiplex PCR, followed by high-throughput sequencing. As for the original processing: To quantify the absolute abundance of every unique TCRbeta CDR3 region, sequences were collapsed and filtered. T cell fraction was estimated by normalizing TCRbeta template counts to usable DNA, which was measured by amplifying reference genes present in all nucleated cells. Repertoire TCRs were annotated as SARS-CoV-2-specific when V gene, CDR3 amino acid sequence and J gene were exactly matched to a known reactive TCR set. The reference SARS-CoV-2 TCR set came from MIRA and was filtered for enrichment in COVID-19-positive ImmuneCODE repertoires, removing public or cross-reactive TCRs. Drawing on the MIRA antigens, annotated TCRs were analysed further at the level of specific ORF or position within ORF. Breadth was defined as the number of annotated unique rearrangements divided by the total number of unique productive rearrangements, and depth was defined as the summed frequency of the annotated unique rearrangements. Two-sided Wilcoxon rank-sum tests were applied when comparing TCR breadth between groups. TCRdb's version of the immuneACCESS table is confined to in-frame rearrangements and falls short of the full clone set. An unresolved V gene accounts for under half of the shortfall where checked; the remainder is of unknown origin. That table furnishes V, J and clone size, whereas the DNA furnished D and trimming. The sample table contains more than 250,000 clones; only one count was recorded for around 87% of them. More than 2.5% of the sample is taken by the ten largest.

This specimen was peripheral blood, taken in a trial of Ad26.COV2.S vaccine versus placebo. The origin of this receptor is a person aged 18 to 59 who received the Ad26.COV2.S COVID-19 vaccine or a placebo. The chain is encoded by TRBV7-2 joined to TRBJ2-5, with the D segment identity uncertain. This receptor has the CDR3 CASSFPSSYGWAQETQYF. In nucleotides, the sequence is TGTGCCAGCAGCTTTCCTTCCTCGTATGGGTGGGCCCAAGAGACCCAGTACTTC. With the portions outside the CDR3 filled from the reference TRBV7-2 and TRBJ2-5 genes, the complete variable region becomes GAGVSQSPSNKVTEKGKDVELRCDPISGHTALYWYRQSLGQGLEFLIYFQGNSAPDKSGLPSDRFSAERTGGSVSTLTIQRTQQEDSAVYLCASSFPSSYGWAQETQYFGPGTRLLVL.